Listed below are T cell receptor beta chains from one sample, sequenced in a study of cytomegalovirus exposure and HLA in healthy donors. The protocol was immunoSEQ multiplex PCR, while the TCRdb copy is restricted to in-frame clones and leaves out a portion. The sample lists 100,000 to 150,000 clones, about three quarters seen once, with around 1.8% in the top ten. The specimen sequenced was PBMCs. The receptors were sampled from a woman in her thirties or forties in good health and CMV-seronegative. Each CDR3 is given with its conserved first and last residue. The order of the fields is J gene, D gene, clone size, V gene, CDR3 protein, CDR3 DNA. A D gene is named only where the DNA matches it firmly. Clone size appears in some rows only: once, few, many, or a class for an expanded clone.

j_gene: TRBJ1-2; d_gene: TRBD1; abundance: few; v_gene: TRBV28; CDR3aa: CASSGDPRTGYGYTF; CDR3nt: TGTGCCAGCAGTGGAGACCCCCGGACAGGGTATGGCTACACCTTC
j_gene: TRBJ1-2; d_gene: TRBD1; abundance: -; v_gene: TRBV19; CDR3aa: CASRSHRTGRDYGYTF; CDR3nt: TGTGCCAGTAGATCCCACCGGACAGGGAGGGACTATGGCTACACCTTC
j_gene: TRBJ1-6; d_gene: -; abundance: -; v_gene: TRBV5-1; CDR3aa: CASRTTGPDNSPLHF; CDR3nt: TGCGCCAGCAGGACAACAGGGCCGGATAATTCACCCCTCCACTTT
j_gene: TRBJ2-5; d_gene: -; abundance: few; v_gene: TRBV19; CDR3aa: CASSMGINRVGEETQYF; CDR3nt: TGTGCCAGTAGTATGGGAATCAACAGGGTGGGAGAAGAGACCCAGTACTTC
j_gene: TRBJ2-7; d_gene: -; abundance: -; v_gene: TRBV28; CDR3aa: CASSFGGVINEQYF; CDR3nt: TGTGCCAGCAGTTTTGGAGGGGTAATAAACGAGCAGTACTTC
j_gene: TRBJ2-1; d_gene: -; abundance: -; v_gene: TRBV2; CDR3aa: CASSVSGTSSLDEQFF; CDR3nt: TGTGCCAGCAGCGTCTCCGGGACTTCCTCCCTCGATGAGCAGTTCTTC
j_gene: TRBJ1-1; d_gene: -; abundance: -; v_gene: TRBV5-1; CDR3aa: CASSLAGGLNTEAFF; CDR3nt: TGCGCCAGCAGCTTGGCCGGGGGGCTGAATACTGAAGCTTTCTTT
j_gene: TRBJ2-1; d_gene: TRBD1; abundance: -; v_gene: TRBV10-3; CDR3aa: CAIEKGQGVNEQFF; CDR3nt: TGTGCCATCGAGAAGGGGCAGGGGGTGAATGAGCAGTTCTTC
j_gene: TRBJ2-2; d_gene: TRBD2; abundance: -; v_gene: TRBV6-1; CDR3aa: CASREVTSGRTGELFF; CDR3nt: TGTGCCAGCAGGGAAGTGACTAGCGGGAGAACCGGGGAGCTGTTTTTT
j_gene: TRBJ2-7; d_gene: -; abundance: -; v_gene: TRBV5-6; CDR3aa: CASSWGGYEQYF; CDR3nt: TGTGCCAGCAGCTGGGGCGGCTACGAGCAGTACTTC
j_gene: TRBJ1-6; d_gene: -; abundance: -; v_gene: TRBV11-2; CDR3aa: CASSPRTSPDSPLHF; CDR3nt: TGTGCCAGCAGCCCGCGGACAAGCCCTGATTCACCCCTCCACTTT
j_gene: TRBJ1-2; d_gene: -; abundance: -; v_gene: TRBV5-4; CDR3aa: CASSLALQGQGGYTF; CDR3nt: TGTGCCAGCAGCTTGGCATTACAGGGTCAAGGTGGCTACACCTTC
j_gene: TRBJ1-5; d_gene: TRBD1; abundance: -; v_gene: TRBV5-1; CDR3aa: CASSLDRGSNQPQHF; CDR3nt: TGCGCCAGCAGTCTTGACAGGGGAAGCAATCAGCCCCAGCATTTT
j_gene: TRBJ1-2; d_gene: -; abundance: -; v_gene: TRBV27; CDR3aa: CASSFGGQNYGYTF; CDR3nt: TGTGCCAGCAGTTTCGGTGGACAGAACTATGGCTACACCTTC
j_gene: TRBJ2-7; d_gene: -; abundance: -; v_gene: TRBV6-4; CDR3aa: CASPRGRDPCEQYF; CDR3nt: TGTGCCAGTCCCAGGGGAAGGGACCCTTGTGAGCAGTACTTC
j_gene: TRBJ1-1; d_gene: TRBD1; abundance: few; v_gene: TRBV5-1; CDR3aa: CASSEPGTGDTEAFF; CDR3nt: TGCGCCAGCAGCGAGCCTGGGACAGGGGACACTGAAGCTTTCTTT
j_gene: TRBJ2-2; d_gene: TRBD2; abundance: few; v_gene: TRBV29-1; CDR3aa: CSVGRLAGPGFTGELFF; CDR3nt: TGCAGCGTTGGGAGGCTAGCGGGGCCAGGGTTCACCGGGGAGCTGTTTTTT
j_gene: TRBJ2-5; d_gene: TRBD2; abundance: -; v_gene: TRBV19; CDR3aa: CASSSVAGEGETQYF; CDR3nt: TGTGCCAGTAGTAGTGTAGCGGGAGAAGGGGAGACCCAGTACTTC
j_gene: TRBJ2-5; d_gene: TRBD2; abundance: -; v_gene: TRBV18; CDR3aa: CASSPTSGSFETQYF; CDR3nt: TGTGCCAGCTCGCCCACTAGCGGGAGTTTTGAGACCCAGTACTTC
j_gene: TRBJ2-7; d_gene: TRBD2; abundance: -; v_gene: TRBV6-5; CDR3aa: CASKQGLAVHEQYF; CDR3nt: TGTGCCAGCAAACAGGGACTAGCGGTCCACGAGCAGTACTTC
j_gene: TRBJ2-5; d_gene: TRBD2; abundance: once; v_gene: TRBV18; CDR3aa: CASSPASGVQETQYF; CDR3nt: TGTGCCAGCTCACCGGCTAGCGGGGTACAAGAGACCCAGTACTTC
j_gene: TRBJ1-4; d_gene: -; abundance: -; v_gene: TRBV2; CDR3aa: CASTVLQGQAPNEKLFF; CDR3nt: TGTGCCAGCACTGTCCTTCAGGGGCAGGCACCTAATGAAAAACTGTTTTTT
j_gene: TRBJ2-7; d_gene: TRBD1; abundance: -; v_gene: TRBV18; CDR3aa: CASSLGQGYNEQYF; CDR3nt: TGTGCCAGCTCACTTGGACAGGGATACAACGAGCAGTACTTC
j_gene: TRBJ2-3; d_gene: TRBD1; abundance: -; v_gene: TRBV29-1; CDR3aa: CSVDPRGPDTQYF; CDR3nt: TGCAGCGTTGACCCCAGGGGGCCAGATACGCAGTATTTT
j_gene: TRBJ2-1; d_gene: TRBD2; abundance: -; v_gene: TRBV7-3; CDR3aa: CASRPSSGREQFF; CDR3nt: TGTGCCAGCAGACCATCTAGCGGCCGCGAGCAGTTCTTC
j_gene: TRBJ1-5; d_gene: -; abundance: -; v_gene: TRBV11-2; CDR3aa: CASSLAGEWSNQPQHF; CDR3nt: TGTGCCAGCAGCTTAGCAGGGGAGTGGTCCAATCAGCCCCAGCATTTT
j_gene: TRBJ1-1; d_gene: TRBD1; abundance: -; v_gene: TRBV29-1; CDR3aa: CSVVLGQVSTNTEAFF; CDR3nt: TGCAGCGTTGTTTTGGGACAGGTGAGTACGAACACTGAAGCTTTCTTT
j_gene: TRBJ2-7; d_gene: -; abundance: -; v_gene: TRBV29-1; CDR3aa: CSVEWGRGEQYF; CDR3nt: TGCAGCGTTGAGTGGGGTAGGGGGGAGCAGTACTTC
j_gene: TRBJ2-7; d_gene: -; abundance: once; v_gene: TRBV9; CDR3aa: CASSVGRGAVYEQYF; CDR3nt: TGTGCCAGCAGCGTAGGCCGGGGGGCGGTCTACGAGCAGTACTTC
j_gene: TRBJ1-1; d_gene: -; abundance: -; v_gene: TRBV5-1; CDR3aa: CASSVDRTHEAFF; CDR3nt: TGCGCCAGCAGCGTGGACAGAACTCATGAAGCTTTCTTT
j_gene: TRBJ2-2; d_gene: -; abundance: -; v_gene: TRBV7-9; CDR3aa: CASSKDRGGTGELFF; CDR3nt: TGTGCCAGCAGCAAAGACAGGGGAGGGACCGGGGAGCTGTTTTTT
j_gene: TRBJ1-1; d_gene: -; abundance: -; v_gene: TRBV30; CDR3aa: CAWSVSSGRGNTEAFF; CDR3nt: TGTGCCTGGAGTGTATCATCCGGTCGGGGGAACACTGAAGCTTTCTTT
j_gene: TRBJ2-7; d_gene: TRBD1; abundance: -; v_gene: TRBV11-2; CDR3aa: CASSLGQGPIYEQYF; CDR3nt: TGTGCCAGCAGCTTAGGACAGGGCCCGATCTACGAGCAGTACTTC
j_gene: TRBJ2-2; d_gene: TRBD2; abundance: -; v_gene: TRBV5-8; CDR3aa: CASSPWGGLAGELFF; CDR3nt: TGTGCCAGCAGCCCCTGGGGGGGGTTAGCCGGGGAGCTGTTTTTT
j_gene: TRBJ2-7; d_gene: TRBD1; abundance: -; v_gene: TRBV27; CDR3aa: CASSFFGTGLREQYF; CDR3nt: TGTGCCAGCAGTTTTTTTGGGACAGGTCTCCGCGAGCAGTACTTC
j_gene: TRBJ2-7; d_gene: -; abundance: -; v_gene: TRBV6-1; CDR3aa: CASSQGTLYEQYF; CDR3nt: TGTGCCAGCAGTCAAGGGACACTATACGAGCAGTACTTC
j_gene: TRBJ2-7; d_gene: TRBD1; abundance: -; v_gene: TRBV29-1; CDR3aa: CSGGQGNEQYF; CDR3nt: TGCAGCGGTGGACAGGGAAACGAGCAGTACTTC
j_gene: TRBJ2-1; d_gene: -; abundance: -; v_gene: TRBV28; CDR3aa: CASSYGGPGDEQFF; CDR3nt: TGTGCCAGCAGTTACGGCGGTCCAGGGGATGAGCAGTTCTTC
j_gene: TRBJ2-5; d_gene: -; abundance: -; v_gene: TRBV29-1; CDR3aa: CSVIHVQGSGETQYF; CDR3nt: TGCAGCGTCATACACGTACAGGGTAGTGGAGAGACCCAGTACTTC
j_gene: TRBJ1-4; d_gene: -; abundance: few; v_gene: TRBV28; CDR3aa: CASSSPTGRGRTNEKLFF; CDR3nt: TGTGCCAGCAGTTCGCCCACAGGCAGGGGTAGAACTAATGAAAAACTGTTTTTT
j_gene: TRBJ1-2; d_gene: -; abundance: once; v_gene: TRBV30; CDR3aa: CAWSEAGFGYGYTF; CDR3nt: TGTGCCTGGAGTGAAGCAGGGTTCGGCTATGGCTACACCTTC
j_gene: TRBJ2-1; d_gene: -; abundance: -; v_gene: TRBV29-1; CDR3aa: CSVEDWGSLEQFF; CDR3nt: TGCAGCGTTGAAGACTGGGGCAGCCTGGAGCAGTTCTTC
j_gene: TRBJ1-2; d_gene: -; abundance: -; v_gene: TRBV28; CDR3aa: CASSRGAYSLDGYTF; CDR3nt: TGTGCCAGCAGTCGCGGGGCTTACTCTCTCGATGGCTACACCTTC
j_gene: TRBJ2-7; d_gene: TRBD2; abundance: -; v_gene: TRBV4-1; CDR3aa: CASSHNSGALYEQYF; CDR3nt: TGCGCCAGCAGCCACAATAGCGGGGCCCTCTACGAGCAGTACTTC
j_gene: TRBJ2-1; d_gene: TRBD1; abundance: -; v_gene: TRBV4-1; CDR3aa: CASSQEDREYEQFF; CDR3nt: TGCGCCAGCAGCCAGGAAGACAGGGAATATGAGCAGTTCTTC
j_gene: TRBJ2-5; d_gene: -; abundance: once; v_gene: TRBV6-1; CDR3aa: CASSDTGIETQYF; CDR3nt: TGTGCCAGCAGTGATACGGGGATCGAGACCCAGTACTTC
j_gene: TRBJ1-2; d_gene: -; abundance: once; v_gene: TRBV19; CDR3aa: CASSPMAPFNYGYTF; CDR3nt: TGTGCCAGTAGCCCCATGGCCCCGTTTAACTATGGCTACACCTTC
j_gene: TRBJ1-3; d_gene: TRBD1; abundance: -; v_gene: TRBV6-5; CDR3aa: CASSSRDRGRGSIYF; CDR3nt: TGTGCCAGCAGTTCCCGGGACAGGGGGCGCGGGTCCATATATTTT
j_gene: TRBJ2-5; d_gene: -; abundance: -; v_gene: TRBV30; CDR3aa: CAWSRTGEGLQRETQYF; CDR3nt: TGTGCCTGGAGTAGGACTGGCGAAGGGCTCCAACGAGAGACCCAGTACTTC
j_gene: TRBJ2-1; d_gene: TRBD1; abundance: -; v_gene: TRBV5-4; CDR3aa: CASSFEGASYNEQFF; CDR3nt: TGTGCCAGCAGCTTCGAGGGGGCTTCCTACAATGAGCAGTTCTTC
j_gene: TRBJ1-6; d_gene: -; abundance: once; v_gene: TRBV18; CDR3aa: CASSPAQTGSPHF; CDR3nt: TGTGCCAGCTCACCAGCCCAAACAGGGTCCCCCCACTTT
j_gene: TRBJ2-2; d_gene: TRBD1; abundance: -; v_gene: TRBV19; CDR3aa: CASSIVGQGKPGELFF; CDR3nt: TGTGCCAGTAGTATAGTTGGACAGGGGAAACCCGGGGAGCTGTTTTTT
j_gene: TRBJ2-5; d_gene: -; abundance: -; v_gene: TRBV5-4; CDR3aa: CASSLGGPETQYF; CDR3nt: TGTGCCAGCAGCTTGGGCGGCCCCGAGACCCAGTACTTC
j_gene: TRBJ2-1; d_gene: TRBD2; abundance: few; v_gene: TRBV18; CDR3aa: CASSSSGRAAEQFF; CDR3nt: TGTGCCAGCTCATCTAGCGGGAGGGCCGCTGAGCAGTTCTTC
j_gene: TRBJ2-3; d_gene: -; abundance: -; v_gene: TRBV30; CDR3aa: CAWSWSVGTDTQYF; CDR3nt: TGTGCCTGGAGCTGGTCGGTCGGCACAGATACGCAGTATTTT